This T cell receptor beta chain was recovered during a study of CD8 T cells in Susac syndrome. With regard to this clonotype: Antigen specificity is unknown.

Broader study findings: The study's TCR sequencing and HLA analysis drew on a certain number of individuals. That number was acknowledged as relatively small.

Negative isolation was applied to CD8+ and CD4+ T cells, and FACS enrichment was applied to TEMRA cells. Random hexamers were used to reverse transcribe an amount of roughly 0.5 to 1 ug RNA. TCRdb processed the immunoSEQ multiplex PCR reads anew with MiXCR; each CDR3 protein has one entry. Found here are about 200,000 distinct CDR3 sequences, around 90% of them singletons; the top ten hold roughly 0.13%. Germline V gene sequence: CDR1 SNHLY, CDR2 FYNNEI. The length of the CDR3 is 14 residues. The V and J ends lost 3 bases and 2 bases respectively, with 10 bases between them. Sequenced: CD8+ T cells from PBMCs. The V call is TRBV2, the J call TRBJ2-5; D is ambiguous. The TCR originated in a human donor with multiple sclerosis. The CDR3 region has the DNA TGTGCCAGCAGTGATCGGGCCCCGCAAGAGACCCAGTACTTC. It is translated as CASSDRAPQETQYF.